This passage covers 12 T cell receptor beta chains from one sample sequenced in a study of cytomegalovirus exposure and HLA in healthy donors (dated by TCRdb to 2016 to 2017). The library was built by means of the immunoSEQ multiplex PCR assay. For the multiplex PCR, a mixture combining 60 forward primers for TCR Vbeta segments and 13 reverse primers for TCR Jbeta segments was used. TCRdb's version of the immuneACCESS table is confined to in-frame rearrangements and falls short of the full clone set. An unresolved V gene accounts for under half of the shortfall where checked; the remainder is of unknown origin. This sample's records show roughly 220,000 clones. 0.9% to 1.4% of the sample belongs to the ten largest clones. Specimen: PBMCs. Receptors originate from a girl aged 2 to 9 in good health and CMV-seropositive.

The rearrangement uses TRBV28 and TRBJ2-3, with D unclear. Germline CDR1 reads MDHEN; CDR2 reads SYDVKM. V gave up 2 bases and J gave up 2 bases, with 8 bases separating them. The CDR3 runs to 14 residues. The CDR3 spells CASSLLEFTDTQYF. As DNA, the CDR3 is TGTGCCAGCAGTTTACTAGAATTCACAGATACGCAGTATTTT.

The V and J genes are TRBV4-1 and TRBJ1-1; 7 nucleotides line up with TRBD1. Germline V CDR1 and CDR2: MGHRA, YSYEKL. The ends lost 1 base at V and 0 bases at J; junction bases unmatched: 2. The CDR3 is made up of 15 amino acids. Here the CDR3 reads CASSQGTGVNTEAFF. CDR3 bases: TGCGCCAGCAGCCAAGGTACAGGGGTGAACACTGAAGCTTTCTTT.

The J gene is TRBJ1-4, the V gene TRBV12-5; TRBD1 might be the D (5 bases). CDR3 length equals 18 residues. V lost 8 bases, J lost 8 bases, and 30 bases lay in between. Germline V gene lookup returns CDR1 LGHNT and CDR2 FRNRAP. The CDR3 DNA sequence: TGTGCTAGTACCCCGAGAGTCAACTTCCCGGGGACTGGAGAAAAACTGTTTTTT. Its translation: CASTPRVNFPGTGEKLFF.

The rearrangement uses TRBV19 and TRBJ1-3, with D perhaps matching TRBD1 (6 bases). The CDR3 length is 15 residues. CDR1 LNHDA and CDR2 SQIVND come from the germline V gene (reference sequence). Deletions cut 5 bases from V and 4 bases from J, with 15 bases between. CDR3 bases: TGTGCCAGTAGTCCCGGACAGCTAGTGGGAAACACCATATATTTT. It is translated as CASSPGQLVGNTIYF.

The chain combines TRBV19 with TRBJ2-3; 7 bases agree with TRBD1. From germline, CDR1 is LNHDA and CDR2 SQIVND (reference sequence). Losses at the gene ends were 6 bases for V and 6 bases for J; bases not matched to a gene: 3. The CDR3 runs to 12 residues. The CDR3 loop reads CASRPQGDTQYF. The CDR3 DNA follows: TGTGCCAGTAGGCCACAGGGGGATACGCAGTATTTT.

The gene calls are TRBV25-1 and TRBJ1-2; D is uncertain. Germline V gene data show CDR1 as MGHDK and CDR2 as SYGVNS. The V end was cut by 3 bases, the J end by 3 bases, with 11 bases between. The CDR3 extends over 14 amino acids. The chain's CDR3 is CASSDSTDYYGYTF. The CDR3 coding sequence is TGTGCCAGCAGTGACTCGACGGACTACTATGGCTACACCTTC.

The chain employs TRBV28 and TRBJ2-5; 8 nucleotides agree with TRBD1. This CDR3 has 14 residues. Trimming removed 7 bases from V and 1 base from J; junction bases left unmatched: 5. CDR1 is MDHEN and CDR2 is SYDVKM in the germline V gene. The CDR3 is CASNFRGPQETQYF. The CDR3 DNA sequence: TGTGCCAGCAATTTCAGGGGGCCCCAAGAGACCCAGTACTTC.

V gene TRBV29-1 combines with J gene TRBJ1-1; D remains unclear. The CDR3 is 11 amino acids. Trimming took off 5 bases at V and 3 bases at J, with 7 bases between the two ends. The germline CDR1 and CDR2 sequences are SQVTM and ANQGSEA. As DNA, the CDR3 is TGCAGCGTTCCCAGCGACACTGAAGCTTTCTTT. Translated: CSVPSDTEAFF. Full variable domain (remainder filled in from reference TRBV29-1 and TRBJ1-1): SAVISQKPSRDICQRGTSLTIQCQVDSQVTMMFWYRQQPGQSLTLIATANQGSEATYESGFVIDKFPISRPNLTFSTLTVSNMSPEDSSIYLCSVPSDTEAFFGQGTRLTVV.

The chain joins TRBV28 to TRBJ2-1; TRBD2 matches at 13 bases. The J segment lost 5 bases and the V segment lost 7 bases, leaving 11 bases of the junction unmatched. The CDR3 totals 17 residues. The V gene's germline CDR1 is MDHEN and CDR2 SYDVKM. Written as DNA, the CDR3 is TGTGCCAGCACCAGACTGGAAGGACTAGCGGGAGACAATGAGCAGTTCTTC. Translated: CASTRLEGLAGDNEQFF.

The CDR3 loop is CASSDSSAKHGGELFF. The CDR3 coding sequence is TGTGCCAGCAGTGACTCGAGTGCTAAGCATGGCGGGGAGCTGTTTTTT. This chain uses TRBV6-4 with TRBJ2-2; no definite D call. The length of the CDR3 is 16 residues. The V end was cut by 0 bases, the J end by 7 bases, with 15 bases between. Germline values: CDR1 MRHNA, CDR2 SNTAGT.

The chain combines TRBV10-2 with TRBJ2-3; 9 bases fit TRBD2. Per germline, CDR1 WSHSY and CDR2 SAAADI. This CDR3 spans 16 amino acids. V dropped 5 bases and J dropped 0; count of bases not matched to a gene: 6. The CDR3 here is CASSPFSGRSTDTQYF. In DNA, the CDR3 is TGCGCCAGCAGTCCCTTTAGCGGGAGAAGCACAGATACGCAGTATTTT.

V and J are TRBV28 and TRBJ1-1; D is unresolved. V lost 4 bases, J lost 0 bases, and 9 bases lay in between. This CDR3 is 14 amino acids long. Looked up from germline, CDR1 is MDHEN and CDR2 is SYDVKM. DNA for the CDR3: TGTGCCAGCAGTTCCCTTGGGCTGAACACTGAAGCTTTCTTT. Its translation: CASSSLGLNTEAFF.